The 30 T cell receptor beta chains below were found in one sample sequenced in a study of T-cell memory formation after mild COVID-19 (dated by TCRdb to about 2021). Preparation of the library involved 5' RACE. Data came from an Illumina NovaSeq 6000. TCRdb trimmed public reads at Q25 via fastp, called clones via MiXCR and kept in-frame beta chains. Duplicate CDR3 protein sequences are folded into a single record with the most common DNA and genes. This sample holds 35,000 to 50,000 distinct CDR3 sequences; roughly 9.8% were observed only once. 12% of the sample is in the top ten clones. Sequencing input: PBMCs or a T cell subset sorted from them (not recorded which). The receptors were sampled from an adult woman who had mild COVID-19 (a few samples of this study predate the infection). The sample titles of this study are shuffled in the database, so cell type and time point are left out; the donor was told from shared clones.

The genes are TRBV5-8 and TRBJ2-7, with a possible D match to TRBD1 (6 bases). Trimming took off 0 bases at V and 3 bases at J, with 10 bases between the two ends. This CDR3 has 14 residues. Per germline, CDR1 SGHTS and CDR2 YDEGEE. The CDR3 reads CASSLDREFYEQYF. The DNA for the CDR3 is TGTGCCAGCAGCTTGGACAGGGAGTTCTACGAGCAGTACTTC.

V and J are TRBV6-2 or TRBV6-3 and TRBJ2-1; 12 positions agree with TRBD2. The CDR3 spans 17 residues. V lost 5 bases, J lost 9 bases, and 14 bases stayed unmatched. From germline, CDR1 is MNHEY and CDR2 SVGEGT. CDR3 sequence: CASSLASGGAPLGEQFF. The CDR3 DNA reads TGTGCCAGCAGTCTGGCTAGCGGGGGGGCGCCGTTAGGTGAGCAGTTCTTC.

The chain is built from TRBV6-6 and TRBJ1-1; TRBD1 agrees at 9 bases. CDR1 is MNHNY and CDR2 is SVGAGI in the germline V gene (reference sequence). The CDR3 runs to 13 residues. The V segment lost 7 bases and the J segment 7 bases; nucleotides outside the gene matches: 7. CDR3 region: CASTLRDRDEAFF. The CDR3 region has the DNA TGTGCCAGCACTCTCCGGGACAGGGATGAAGCTTTCTTT.

V usage is TRBV4-2 and J usage is TRBJ2-5, with TRBD1 as a possible D gene (6 bases). Germline V gene data show CDR1 as LGHNA and CDR2 as YNFKEQ. V gave up 6 bases and J gave up 7 bases, with 18 bases separating them. CDR3 length: 14 residues. CDR3 sequence reads: CASRQDSSYGTQYF. In DNA form, the CDR3 reads TGTGCCAGCAGACAGGACAGCTCCTACGGGACCCAGTACTTC.

There are a few counts of this clonotype. J is TRBJ2-3 and V is TRBV11-3; D is unresolved. Germline CDR1 reads SGHNT; CDR2 reads YENEEA. The CDR3 covers 11 residues. Trimming removed 3 bases from V and 5 bases from J, with 3 bases in between. The CDR3 is CASSFLDTQYF. Written as DNA, the CDR3 is TGTGCCAGCAGCTTCCTAGATACGCAGTATTTT.

V and J are TRBV19 and TRBJ1-1; tentative D call: TRBD1 (5 bases). Germline values: CDR1 LNHDA, CDR2 SQIVND (reference sequence). V was shortened by 2 bases and J by 1 base, with 8 bases between the two germline ends. This CDR3 contains 14 residues. The CDR3 sequence is CASSIWGRNTEAFF. CDR3 nucleotide sequence: TGTGCCAGTAGTATATGGGGACGGAACACTGAAGCTTTCTTT.

By sample share, this clonotype is medium-sized. The chain has TRBV6-5 and TRBJ2-7, with D perhaps TRBD2 (5 bases). The V end was cut by 6 bases, the J end by 7 bases, with 13 bases between. Germline CDR1 MNHEY, CDR2 SVGAGI. The CDR3 spans 12 residues. The CDR3 region is CASSPGGSEQYF. As DNA, the CDR3 is TGTGCCAGCAGCCCCGGCGGGTCTGAGCAGTACTTC.

V is TRBV3-1 and J is TRBJ2-4; D is undetermined. In germline, CDR1 is LGHDT, CDR2 YNNKEL (reference sequence). V lost 1 base and J lost 6, with 16 bases in between. The CDR3 runs to 16 residues. The CDR3 sequence: CASSQAGSGSVNIQYF. The CDR3 DNA reads TGTGCCAGCAGCCAAGCCGGATCGGGCTCCGTAAACATTCAGTACTTC.

This clonotype appeared many times. The V and J genes are TRBV5-6 and TRBJ2-7; D possibly corresponds to TRBD1 (5 bases). The CDR3 length is 13 residues. Trimming cost V 2 bases and J 6 bases, with 12 bases left between them. CDR1 and CDR2 from the germline V gene are SGHDT and YYEEEE. DNA for the CDR3: TGTGCCAGCAGCTTTAATCAGGGAAGCGAGCAGTACTTC. Residues: CASSFNQGSEQYF.

This clonotype was detected ten times or more. The genes are TRBV7-9 and TRBJ1-4, with no clear D. CDR1 and CDR2 (germline): SEHNR, FQNEAQ (reference sequence). Trimming removed 2 bases at V and 8 bases at J, with 12 bases between. CDR3 length: 14 amino acids. The CDR3 sequence: CASSLTPRGEKLFF. CDR3 DNA sequence: TGTGCCAGCAGCTTAACACCACGAGGGGAAAAACTGTTTTTT.

This clonotype was detected only a few times. The rearrangement uses TRBV5-1 and TRBJ1-2; TRBD1 aligns across 8 bases. CDR1 is SGHRS and CDR2 is YFSETQ in the germline V gene. Trimming cost V 4 bases and J 4 bases; bases outside gene matches: 6. The CDR3 loop spans 14 amino acids. CDR3 sequence: CASSREGQVYGYTF. The CDR3 DNA reads TGCGCCAGCAGCAGAGAGGGACAGGTCTATGGCTACACCTTC.

On this clonotype: Its ends do not fully match the called genes, so a read error is possible. The chain has TRBV15 and TRBJ1-2; maybe TRBD1 (5 bases). The CDR3 contains 16 residues. CDR1 and CDR2 (germline): LNHNV, YYDKDF (reference sequence). The CDR3 DNA reads TGTGCCACCAGCAGACGTCCCTCCAGCCAGGGTGTCCGGGAAGCCTTC. Amino acids: CATSRRPSSQGVREAF.

This chain uses TRBV3-1 with TRBJ2-2, with D possibly matching TRBD1 (6 bases). The CDR3 is 14 residues long. Germline V lookup: CDR1 LGHDT, CDR2 YNNKEL (reference sequence). Trimming stripped 1 base from V and 7 bases from J, with 10 bases between. CDR3 nucleotides: TGTGCCAGCAGCCAAGCAGGGGAAGTCGGGGAGCTGTTTTTT. Translating gives CASSQAGEVGELFF.

The chain carries TRBV4-3 and TRBJ1-1; 8 bases are a match to TRBD1. The germline V gene encodes CDR1 LGHNA and CDR2 YSLEER. CDR3 length: 14 amino acids. J lost 3 bases, V lost 1 base, and 1 base had no gene match. The CDR3 sequence: CASSQVDRDTEAFF. The CDR3, as DNA: TGCGCCAGCAGCCAAGTGGACAGGGACACTGAAGCTTTCTTT.

This clonotype was seen at least ten times. This chain joins TRBV6-6 and TRBJ2-7, with a tentative D call TRBD1 (5 bases). This CDR3 spans 13 amino acids. Germline CDR1 and CDR2: MNHNY and SVGAGI (reference sequence). With 6 bases removed from V and 8 bases from J, the gap between germline ends came to 17 bases. For the CDR3, the DNA is TGTGCCAGCAGGATGGACCGACAGCGTCAGCAGTACTTC. Its translation: CASRMDRQRQQYF.

V and J are TRBV6-2 or TRBV6-3 and TRBJ1-5; TRBD1 is a possible D gene (6 bases). CDR1 and CDR2 (germline): MNHEY, SVGEGT. V was trimmed by 2 bases and J by 6 bases, leaving 11 bases between them. The CDR3 runs 14 residues. The DNA of the CDR3 is TGTGCCAGCAGTTACGGGGGGGCGGTTCAGCCCCAGCATTTT. Translated: CASSYGGAVQPQHF.

In regard to this clonotype: This may be a read error, as it is one base from a much larger clone. The chain uses TRBV5-6 and TRBJ2-1, with 16 bases aligning to TRBD2. Germline V gene data show CDR1 as SGHDT and CDR2 as YYEEEE. This CDR3 has 16 amino acids. The CDR3 DNA is TGTGTCAGCAGCCCGGGACTAGCGGGAGGGCAGGGTGAGCAGTTCTTC. Its translation: CVSSPGLAGGQGEQFF.

This clonotype has a handful of counts. The chain joins TRBV6-2 or TRBV6-3 to TRBJ2-1; TRBD2 agrees at 9 bases. J gave up 9 bases and V 6 bases, and 12 bases lay outside the gene matches. Germline assignment: CDR1 MNHEY and CDR2 SVGEGT. CDR3 length: 15 amino acids. The CDR3 sequence: CASRPGTSLRGEQFF. Written as DNA, the CDR3 is TGTGCCAGCAGGCCTGGGACTAGCCTACGGGGTGAGCAGTTCTTC.

Ten or more counts support this clonotype. J is TRBJ2-3 and V is TRBV7-6; perhaps D is TRBD1 or TRBD2 (6 bases each). With 4 bases removed from V and 2 bases from J, the gap between germline ends came to 13 bases. The CDR3 loop spans 15 amino acids. CDR1 is SGHVS, CDR2 FNYEAQ, per germline. The CDR3: CASSSPGDNTDTQYF. DNA for the CDR3: TGTGCCAGCAGCTCTCCGGGGGACAACACAGATACGCAGTATTTT.

This clonotype was found a few times. The chain is built from TRBV3-1 and TRBJ2-1; weak D call: TRBD2 (5 bases). Germline V gives CDR1 LGHDT, CDR2 YNNKEL (reference sequence). The V end lost 4 bases, the J end lost 10 bases, and 20 bases lay between the germline ends. The CDR3 consists of 15 residues. The CDR3 spells CASSPELGVRVEQFF. The CDR3, as DNA: TGTGCCAGCAGCCCGGAGCTCGGTGTGCGGGTGGAGCAGTTCTTC.

The CDR3 sequence: CASSFEWSGELFF. In DNA form, the CDR3 reads TGTGCCAGCAGTTTCGAGTGGTCCGGGGAGCTGTTTTTT. The J gene is TRBJ2-2, the V gene TRBV27; D remains ambiguous. V gave up 3 bases and J gave up 6 bases, with 8 bases separating them. Germline CDR1 and CDR2: MNHEY and SMNVEV (reference sequence). This CDR3 contains 13 residues.

This clonotype was picked up many times. The chain links TRBV7-9 to TRBJ2-3; a possible D gene is TRBD2 (5 bases). Germline V CDR1 and CDR2: SEHNR, FQNEAQ (reference sequence). V was trimmed by 0 bases and J by 4 bases, leaving 8 bases between them. The CDR3 extends over 14 amino acids. CDR3 sequence (DNA): TGTGCCAGCAGCTTAGCGGGAGCCGCAGATACGCAGTATTTT. The encoded protein is CASSLAGAADTQYF.

This clonotype was seen ten or more times. J is TRBJ2-1 and V is TRBV29-1; D perhaps matches TRBD2 (6 bases). The V end was cut by 3 bases, the J end by 6 bases, with 6 bases between. The CDR3 is 11 residues long. Germline-derived CDR1 and CDR2 are SQVTM and ANQGSEA. This CDR3 reads CSVERGNEQFF. The DNA of the CDR3 is TGCAGCGTTGAGCGGGGCAATGAGCAGTTCTTC.

The chain is built from TRBV29-1 and TRBJ2-3; 14 positions match TRBD2. The CDR3 is made up of 17 amino acids. Germline CDR1 SQVTM, CDR2 ANQGSEA. V shed 4 bases and J 2 bases; nucleotides not matched to a gene: 8. CDR3 nucleotide sequence: TGCAGCGTTGTTAGACTAGCGGGAGGGCTTTCCACAGATACGCAGTATTTT. Translating gives CSVVRLAGGLSTDTQYF.

This clonotype was recorded at least ten times. The chain joins TRBV7-7 to TRBJ2-3; D gene ambiguous. There are 13 residues in the CDR3. Trimming removed 2 bases at V and 1 base at J, with 4 bases between. In germline, CDR1 is SSHAT, CDR2 FNYEAQ (reference sequence). The CDR3: CASSLPRTDTQYF. DNA of the CDR3: TGTGCCAGCAGCTTACCACGCACAGATACGCAGTATTTT.

This chain joins TRBV4-1 and TRBJ1-5; TRBD1 is a possible D gene (6 bases). The CDR3 length is 14 residues. V lost 1 base and J 6 bases, leaving 10 bases between the germline ends. The germline V gene has CDR1 MGHRA and CDR2 YSYEKL. CDR3 DNA sequence: TGCGCCAGCAGCCAAGTACAGGGTCGTCAGCCCCAGCATTTT. This sequence encodes CASSQVQGRQPQHF.

The sample holds a few counts of this clonotype. The DNA for the CDR3 is TGTGCCAGCATTAGACCCTCCGGGGGGGCCAACGTCCTGACTTTC. It is translated as CASIRPSGGANVLTF. The rearrangement uses TRBV6-2 or TRBV6-3 and TRBJ2-6, with no clear D. V was cut by 7 bases and J by 4 bases, with 14 bases left in between. The CDR3 has 15 residues. Germline assignment: CDR1 MNHEY and CDR2 SVGEGT.

The chain has TRBV11-3 and TRBJ1-2; D is undetermined. The CDR3 consists of 15 residues. Germline V lookup: CDR1 SGHNT, CDR2 YENEEA. V lost 3 bases, J lost 4 bases, and 15 bases lay in between. The CDR3 DNA sequence: TGTGCCAGCAGCTTGGACCCGGTCGGTGGCTATGGCTACACCTTC. Its translation: CASSLDPVGGYGYTF.

This clonotype was found many times. The rearrangement links TRBV12-3 or TRBV12-4 to TRBJ1-5, with 9 bases identical to TRBD1. V gave up 6 bases and J gave up 0 bases; unmatched junction bases: 3. There are 15 residues in the CDR3. The CDR3 DNA reads as TGTGCCAGCAGAGGACAGGGGACTAGCAATCAGCCCCAGCATTTT. Residues: CASRGQGTSNQPQHF.

The chain is built from TRBV29-1 and TRBJ2-5; 11 bases align to TRBD1. This CDR3 spans 15 amino acids. Germline V gives CDR1 SQVTM, CDR2 ANQGSEA. J lost 5 bases, V lost 4 bases, and 9 bases had no gene match. The CDR3 spells CSVAPGTGGAETQYF. The CDR3 coding sequence is TGCAGCGTTGCCCCCGGGACAGGGGGGGCGGAGACCCAGTACTTC.